The clone carrying this T cell receptor (beta chain) was recorded only once. What it binds is not known. Germline CDR1 MNHEY, CDR2 SMNVEV (reference sequence). The CDR3 sequence is 14 residues long. Trimming took off 6 bases at V and 3 bases at J, with 14 bases between the two ends. The data were taken from a study of cytomegalovirus exposure and HLA in healthy donors. Study-level information: Of several hundred genotyped donors, 70% to 85% clustered with self-reported Caucasian donors. Study observations and caveats: Confirmation in vitro established that three CMV-associated chains were specific for CMV antigens. Roughly uniform depth of sequencing across donors was assumed in presence/absence analyses.

The PCR employed 60 Vbeta primers together with 13 Jbeta primers. Only in-frame clones appear in the TCRdb table, and some are missing; sequencing was by immunoSEQ multiplex PCR. The profile shows 100,000 to 150,000 clones, 65% to 80% of them singletons. Sequences were obtained from PBMCs. The chain carries TRBV27 and TRBJ2-5; D perhaps matches TRBD2 (7 bases). This clonotype was sampled from a woman under 30 in good health and CMV-seronegative. DNA for the CDR3: TGTGCCAGCAGCCCTTGGGGGGGCGAAGAGACCCAGTACTTC. Translating gives CASSPWGGEETQYF.